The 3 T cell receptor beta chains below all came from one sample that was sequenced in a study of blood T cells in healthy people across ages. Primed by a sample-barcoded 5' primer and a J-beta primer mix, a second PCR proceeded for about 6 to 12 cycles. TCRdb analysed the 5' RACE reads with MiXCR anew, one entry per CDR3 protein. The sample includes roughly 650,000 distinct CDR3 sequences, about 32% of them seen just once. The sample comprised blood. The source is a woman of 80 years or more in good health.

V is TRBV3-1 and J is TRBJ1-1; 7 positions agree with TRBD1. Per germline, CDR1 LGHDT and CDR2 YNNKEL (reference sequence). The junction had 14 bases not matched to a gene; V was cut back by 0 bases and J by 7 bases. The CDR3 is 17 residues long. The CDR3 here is CASSQDNPGRGYDEAFF. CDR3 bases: TGTGCCAGCAGCCAAGATAACCCGGGCAGGGGGTACGATGAAGCTTTCTTT.

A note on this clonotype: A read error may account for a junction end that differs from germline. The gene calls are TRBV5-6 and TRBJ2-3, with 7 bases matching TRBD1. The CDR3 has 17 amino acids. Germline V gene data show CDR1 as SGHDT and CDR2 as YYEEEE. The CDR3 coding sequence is TGTGCCAGCAGCGTACAGGAACAAGACCTCCGGACAGGTACGCAGTATTTT. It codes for CASSVQEQDLRTGTQYF.

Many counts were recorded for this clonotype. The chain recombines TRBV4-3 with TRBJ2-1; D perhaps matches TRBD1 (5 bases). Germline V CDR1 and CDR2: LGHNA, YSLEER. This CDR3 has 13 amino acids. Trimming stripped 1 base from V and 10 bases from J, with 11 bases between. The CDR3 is CASSQVGVHEQFF. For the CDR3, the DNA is TGCGCCAGCAGCCAAGTAGGGGTGCACGAGCAGTTCTTC.